The clone carrying this TCR beta chain has a single count. The record originates from a study of blood T cell repertoires in COVID-19. About the research overall: PBMCs, B-cell-depleted T cells, or T cells provided the cDNA or gDNA that made up the material.

Clones were read by immunoSEQ multiplex PCR, and TCRdb kept only the in-frame ones, dropping some. The sample has hundreds of thousands of clones, roughly 90% seen once. The germline V gene has CDR1 ENHRY and CDR2 SYGVKD. V lost 0 bases, J lost 3 bases, and 19 bases lay in between. The CDR3 sequence is 18 residues long. The chain joins TRBV10-3 to TRBJ2-3, with a possible D match to TRBD2 (5 bases). This sequence originates from a woman aged 55-69 years with COVID-19, enrolled during active disease. Material for sequencing was peripheral blood. The CDR3 region has the DNA TGTGCCATCAGTGAGTCAACCCGGGCTAGCCTTCGGACAGATACGCAGTATTTT. Amino acids: CAISESTRASLRTDTQYF.